The entry below describes one T cell receptor beta chain. The target antigen is unknown. Patients had received no treatment of any kind before thyroid surgery. TCRdb reprocessed the PCR reads using MiXCR. This table holds approximately 40,000 clones, approximately 44% found once. This sample is drawn from a study of metastatic and nonmetastatic thyroid tumors. In the study overall: The comparison covered peripheral blood and tumor or nodule tissue in malignant and benign thyroid patients. Regarding the study as a whole: Reports indicated that malignant thyroid tumors showed significantly higher TCR beta diversity than benign nodules did, in blood and tumor.

The CDR3 totals 11 residues. V dropped 3 bases and J dropped 8 bases, with 8 bases sitting between them. The germline CDR1 and CDR2 sequences are SGHDT and YYEEEE. This clonotype was sampled from a male donor with papillary thyroid cancer or a benign thyroid nodule (not recorded which). Some clones in this sample may be carry-over from other donors' samples. V is TRBV5-6 and J is TRBJ1-1; D uncertain. Sequenced sample: tumor tissue. The CDR3 nucleotides read TGTGCCAGCAGCTACCTCTACGAAGCTTTCTTT. It yields the protein CASSYLYEAFF.